This is a list of T cell receptor beta chains from one sample in a study of early T cells in non-severe SARS-CoV-2 infection. A single record per CDR3 protein comes from TCRdb applying MiXCR to the 5' RACE reads. The sample includes tens of thousands of distinct CDR3 sequences, around 13% of them seen just once. Sequencing input: whole blood. These receptors all stem from an adult who was a healthcare worker with PCR-confirmed SARS-CoV-2 infection or an uninfected control (not recorded which). Both conserved end residues are part of each CDR3. A D gene is named only where the DNA matches it firmly. Clone size appears in some rows only: once, few, many, or a class for an expanded clone.

D	J	size	V	CDR3	DNA
NA	TRBJ1-4	NA	TRBV3-1	CASSHTEKLFF	TGTGCCAGCAGCCATACAGAAAAACTGTTTTTT
TRBD1	TRBJ1-5	many	TRBV18	CASSPDRGPNQPQHF	TGTGCCAGCTCACCAGACAGGGGGCCCAATCAGCCCCAGCATTTT
NA	TRBJ2-7	few	TRBV3-1	CASSPTTSYEQYF	TGTGCCAGCAGTCCTACTACTTCCTACGAGCAGTACTTC
NA	TRBJ1-1	NA	TRBV28	CASSLQGRDEAFF	TGTGCCAGCAGTTTACAAGGACGGGACGAAGCTTTCTTT
TRBD2	TRBJ2-7	many	TRBV7-2	CASSSGTSLSEQYF	TGTGCCAGCAGCTCCGGGACTAGTCTCTCCGAGCAGTACTTC
TRBD1	TRBJ1-2	few	TRBV6-1	CASSVAGTGSVNGYTF	TGTGCCAGCAGTGTCGCCGGGACAGGGTCGGTAAATGGCTACACCTTC
NA	TRBJ2-4	many	TRBV10-3	CAISESPALNIQYF	TGTGCCATCAGTGAGTCGCCGGCTTTAAACATTCAGTACTTC
TRBD2	TRBJ2-3	NA	TRBV29-1	CSARLAGGTDTQYF	TGCAGCGCCCGACTAGCGGGGGGCACAGATACGCAGTATTTT
TRBD2	TRBJ2-5	many	TRBV7-3	CPSSLIAAGGTETQYF	TGTCCCAGCAGCTTAATTGCTGCGGGAGGTACGGAGACCCAGTACTTC
NA	TRBJ2-1	many	TRBV11-3	CASSETRVNEQFF	TGTGCCAGCAGCGAGACCCGGGTCAATGAGCAGTTCTTC
NA	TRBJ2-1	NA	TRBV9	CASSVGGGIYNEQFF	TGTGCCAGCAGCGTAGGGGGCGGGATCTACAATGAGCAGTTCTTC
NA	TRBJ1-2	NA	TRBV6-1	CASSVYREDYGYTF	TGTGCCAGCAGTGTTTACAGGGAGGACTATGGCTACACCTTC
NA	TRBJ1-1	many	TRBV29-1	CSVARMNTEAFF	TGCAGCGTTGCGCGGATGAACACTGAAGCTTTCTTT
TRBD2	TRBJ2-1	NA	TRBV6-1	CASILAGLVNEQFF	TGTGCCAGCATACTAGCGGGATTGGTAAATGAGCAGTTCTTC
NA	TRBJ1-6	many	TRBV20-1	CSGRSGYNSPLHF	TGCAGCGGACGGTCGGGCTATAATTCACCCCTCCACTTT
TRBD2	TRBJ2-3	NA	TRBV2	CASSERPSGRSTDTQYF	TGTGCCAGCAGTGAAAGGCCAAGCGGGAGGAGCACAGATACGCAGTATTTT